The rows below give T cell receptor beta chains drawn from one sample of a study of blood T cell repertoires in COVID-19. Repertoires were generated with immunoSEQ multiplex PCR, while TCRdb's copy carries only in-frame clones and drops some. The sample shows some 110,000 clones, 75% to 85% of them seen only once. Sequences were obtained from peripheral blood. These receptors came from a man older than 75 with COVID-19, enrolled during active disease. Both conserved end residues are part of each CDR3. Fields, in order: J gene, D gene, clone size, V gene, CDR3 length, CDR3 DNA, CDR3 protein. A D gene is named only where the DNA matches it firmly. Size is stated for part of the rows, as once, few or many counts, or as a class when the clone is expanded.

J: TRBJ1-1; D: TRBD1; size: NA; V: TRBV7-2; length: 16; DNA: TGTGCCAGCAGCTTAAGGACAGGGGGGGGCCTCACTGAAGCTTTCTTT; CDR3: CASSLRTGGGLTEAFF
J: TRBJ2-7; D: NA; size: NA; V: TRBV27; length: 11; DNA: TGTGCCAGCAGTTTTGGAGCCGAGCAGTACTTC; CDR3: CASSFGAEQYF
J: TRBJ2-7; D: TRBD2; size: NA; V: TRBV10-3; length: 14; DNA: TGTGCCATCAGGGACGGGACTAGCGGGAACGAGCAGTACTTC; CDR3: CAIRDGTSGNEQYF
J: TRBJ1-5; D: TRBD1; size: NA; V: TRBV28; length: 14; DNA: TGTGCCAGCACTCTAAGCAGGGGGCAGCAGCCCCAGCATTTT; CDR3: CASTLSRGQQPQHF
J: TRBJ2-5; D: TRBD1; size: NA; V: TRBV15; length: 18; DNA: TGTGCCACCAGCAGAGAACGACGACAGGGAATCATCCAAGAGACCCAGTACTTC; CDR3: CATSRERRQGIIQETQYF
J: TRBJ2-5; D: NA; size: NA; V: TRBV21-1; length: 19; DNA: TGTGCCAGCAGCAAAGAGGGGTCTTTTTGGCCGCGAAATCGGGAGACCCAGTACTTC; CDR3: CASSKEGSFWPRNRETQYF
J: TRBJ2-5; D: TRBD2; size: NA; V: TRBV7-6; length: 18; DNA: TGTGCCAGCAGCAAACGGACTAGCGGGAGGGCCGTAGAAGAGACCCAGTACTTC; CDR3: CASSKRTSGRAVEETQYF
J: TRBJ1-2; D: NA; size: NA; V: TRBV24-1; length: 14; DNA: TGTGCCACCAGCCCTTCGAGGCAGGGGTATGGCTACACCTTC; CDR3: CATSPSRQGYGYTF
J: TRBJ2-1; D: TRBD1; size: few; V: TRBV7-8; length: 15; DNA: TGTGCCAGCAGCGGGGGGGACAGGGGCTACAATGAGCAGTTCTTC; CDR3: CASSGGDRGYNEQFF
J: TRBJ2-5; D: NA; size: NA; V: TRBV12-2; length: 13; DNA: TGTGCAAGTCGCTTAACCCCCAAGCGAGCCCAGTACTTC; CDR3: CASRLTPKRAQYF
J: TRBJ1-5; D: TRBD1; size: NA; V: TRBV6-2/TRBV6-3; length: 13; DNA: TGTGCCAGCAGTGACAGGGCTAATCAGCCCCAGCATTTT; CDR3: CASSDRANQPQHF
J: TRBJ2-1; D: TRBD1; size: NA; V: TRBV18; length: 17; DNA: TGTGCCAGCTCACCACCTACCGGGACAGGGGCCTACAATGAGCAGTTCTTC; CDR3: CASSPPTGTGAYNEQFF
J: TRBJ2-7; D: NA; size: few; V: TRBV19; length: 16; DNA: TGTGCCAGTAGTATGAGATTTGGGGGGAACTCCTACGAGCAGTACTTC; CDR3: CASSMRFGGNSYEQYF
J: TRBJ2-1; D: TRBD2; size: NA; V: TRBV5-6; length: 18; DNA: TGTGCCAGCAGCCTTTTTCCGGGACTAGCGGGAACCGGGGAGGAGCAGTTCTTC; CDR3: CASSLFPGLAGTGEEQFF
J: TRBJ2-1; D: TRBD2; size: NA; V: TRBV18; length: 13; DNA: TGTGCCAGCTCAACGGGACTAGCTGAGGAGCAGTTCTTC; CDR3: CASSTGLAEEQFF
J: TRBJ2-2; D: NA; size: NA; V: TRBV3-1/TRBV3-2; length: 14; DNA: TGTGCCAGCAGCCAAGCAGGGGCCACCGGGGAGCTGTTTTTT; CDR3: CASSQAGATGELFF
J: TRBJ2-7; D: NA; size: NA; V: TRBV11-2; length: 14; DNA: TGTGCCAGCAGCTTTGGGCGCCGCTCCTACGAGCAGTACTTC; CDR3: CASSFGRRSYEQYF
J: TRBJ2-1; D: TRBD2; size: NA; V: TRBV6-6; length: 18; DNA: TGTGCCAGCAGTCCCGGGACTAGCGGGAGCGGGGTCTACAATGAGCAGTTCTTC; CDR3: CASSPGTSGSGVYNEQFF
J: TRBJ2-7; D: TRBD2; size: NA; V: TRBV28; length: 15; DNA: TGTGCCAGCAGTGGGCCCGCGGGAGTGACCCACGAGCAGTACTTC; CDR3: CASSGPAGVTHEQYF
J: TRBJ2-3; D: NA; size: NA; V: TRBV7-2; length: 12; DNA: TGTGCCAGCAGCTTAATCTCAGATACGCAGTATTTT; CDR3: CASSLISDTQYF
J: TRBJ1-1; D: TRBD1; size: NA; V: TRBV6-5; length: 14; DNA: TGTGCCAGCAGTTACTCAAGGGGACAGGGCGGAGCTTTCTTT; CDR3: CASSYSRGQGGAFF
J: TRBJ1-4; D: NA; size: once; V: TRBV21-1; length: 17; DNA: TGTACCAGCAGCCCCCGTGGGACAGGGACCAGGGATGAAAAACTGTTTTTT; CDR3: CTSSPRGTGTRDEKLFF
J: TRBJ2-5; D: TRBD2; size: once; V: TRBV5-1; length: 14; DNA: TGCGCCAGCAGAACGGGGGGAGGCCAAGAGACCCAGTACTTC; CDR3: CASRTGGGQETQYF
J: TRBJ2-2; D: NA; size: NA; V: TRBV7-2; length: 17; DNA: TGTGCCAGCAGCCCAATGGAGATGCGAACGAACACCGGGGAGCTGTTTTTT; CDR3: CASSPMEMRTNTGELFF
J: TRBJ2-1; D: TRBD2; size: NA; V: TRBV11-2; length: 15; DNA: TGTGCCAGCAGCCCTAGCGGGAGCTCCTACAATGAGCAGTTCTTC; CDR3: CASSPSGSSYNEQFF
J: TRBJ1-5; D: NA; size: once; V: TRBV28; length: 14; DNA: TGTGCCAGCGGAAGCACAGGGCTGAATCAGCCCCAGCATTTT; CDR3: CASGSTGLNQPQHF
J: TRBJ1-5; D: TRBD1; size: NA; V: TRBV28; length: 16; DNA: TGTGCCAGCAGTCCAGGGACAGGGAGTACCAATCAGCCCCAGCATTTT; CDR3: CASSPGTGSTNQPQHF